This T cell receptor (beta chain) was retrieved from a study of cytomegalovirus exposure and HLA in healthy donors. Study observations and caveats: There were reportedly fewer N-insertions in an Asian-associated ancestry cluster than the roughly 670-donor mean, in a later analysis. Highly shared sequence variants in one cluster were likely a sequencing artifact. CMV serostatus was the sole immune exposure data available.

On this clone: Its antigen remains unknown.

Use of 60 Vbeta and 13 Jbeta primers characterized the PCR. Profiling relied on immunoSEQ multiplex PCR, and the TCRdb table lists in-frame clones only, not all of them. This table has 100,000 to 150,000 clones, 80% appearing once. The germline V and J ends were trimmed by 0 bases and 0 bases, with 15 bases remaining between them. The CDR3 runs to 18 residues. The germline V gene has CDR1 LNHNV and CDR2 YYDKDF (reference sequence). The chain uses TRBV15 and TRBJ2-1, with unresolved D. The TCR originated in a man aged 25-45 years in good health and CMV-seropositive. The sequencing sample was made of PBMCs. The CDR3 spells CATSRDIPSGHSYNEQFF. In nucleotides, the CDR3 is TGTGCCACCAGCAGAGATATACCGTCAGGTCACTCCTACAATGAGCAGTTCTTC.